Following are 23 T cell receptor beta chains from one sample sequenced in a study of blood T cell repertoires in COVID-19. Clones were read by immunoSEQ multiplex PCR, and TCRdb kept only the in-frame ones, dropping some. The sample lists 150,000 to 200,000 clones, 88% occurring once. Sequencing was done on a sample of peripheral blood. Receptors were obtained from a man aged 45-65 years who had recovered from COVID-19.

CDR3 DNA: TGTGCCAGCAGCCAAGGCGGGGGATTGGGAAACACCATATATTTT. As protein: CASSQGGGLGNTIYF. The chain couples TRBV14 to TRBJ1-3; maybe TRBD1 (5 bases). The germline V gene encodes CDR1 SGHDN and CDR2 FVKESK. This CDR3 is 15 amino acids long. V was cut by 1 base and J by 4 bases, with 11 bases left in between.

The V gene is TRBV27, the J gene TRBJ2-7; 7 positions agree with TRBD1. The germline V gene encodes CDR1 MNHEY and CDR2 SMNVEV (reference sequence). V lost 8 bases and J lost 2; bases outside the gene matches: 3. The CDR3 spans 12 residues. DNA for the CDR3: TGTGCCAGCCGGGGACAGCCCTACGAGCAGTACTTC. As protein: CASRGQPYEQYF.

The chain carries TRBV30 and TRBJ2-1; 11 positions match TRBD2. The CDR3 runs 13 residues. Trimming removed 7 bases from V and 5 bases from J; junction bases left unmatched: 4. Germline CDR1 reads GTSNPN; CDR2 reads SVGIG (reference sequence). DNA of the CDR3: TGTGCCTTCCTAGCGGGGGGAGACAATGAGCAGTTCTTC. Protein product: CAFLAGGDNEQFF.

This clone was counted only a few times. The J gene is TRBJ1-1, the V gene TRBV30; maybe TRBD1 (6 bases). Trimming pared 2 bases from V and 0 bases from J, leaving 13 bases between. The CDR3 loop spans 15 amino acids. Germline values: CDR1 GTSNPN, CDR2 SVGIG (reference sequence). The CDR3 nucleotides are TGTGCCTGGAGTTTCGGGACATACATGAACACTGAAGCTTTCTTT. This gives the protein CAWSFGTYMNTEAFF.

This clone was picked up one time. The chain links TRBV5-6 to TRBJ2-5; 8 bases fit TRBD1. Germline V gives CDR1 SGHDT, CDR2 YYEEEE. With 4 bases clipped from V and 4 bases from J, the junction kept 9 bases outside the gene matches. This CDR3 has 15 residues. The CDR3 loop is CASSTGQGGTETQYF. The CDR3 DNA reads as TGTGCCAGCAGCACCGGACAGGGAGGCACAGAGACCCAGTACTTC.

This clone was seen a single time. This chain links TRBV5-6 with TRBJ2-4; maybe TRBD1 (6 bases). This CDR3 spans 15 amino acids. Trimming took off 5 bases at V and 0 bases at J, with 12 bases between the two ends. The germline V gene has CDR1 SGHDT and CDR2 YYEEEE. CDR3 DNA sequence: TGTGCCAGCAGTCACAGGGTCCTAGCCAAAAACATTCAGTACTTC. Translating it yields CASSHRVLAKNIQYF.

V is TRBV27 and J is TRBJ2-1; 13 bases fit TRBD2. The CDR3 spans 16 residues. The V and J ends lost 5 bases and 3 bases, in that order; junction bases with no gene match: 4. CDR1 and CDR2 from the germline V gene are MNHEY and SMNVEV (reference sequence). The CDR3 reads CASSLLAGGFYNEQFF. CDR3 sequence (DNA): TGTGCCAGCAGTCTACTAGCGGGAGGGTTCTACAATGAGCAGTTCTTC.

The chain has TRBV27 and TRBJ1-5; 7 bases are a match to TRBD1. Trimming at V came to 6 bases and at J to 2 bases, leaving 7 bases not matched to a gene. Germline CDR1 reads MNHEY; CDR2 reads SMNVEV (reference sequence). The CDR3 has 15 amino acids. In nucleotides, the CDR3 is TGTGCCAGCAGGGGGGACAGCGAACGCAATCAGCCCCAGCATTTT. Its translation: CASRGDSERNQPQHF.

The V gene is TRBV27, the J gene TRBJ2-3; D is perhaps TRBD1 (6 bases). Germline-derived CDR1 and CDR2 are MNHEY and SMNVEV (reference sequence). V lost 5 bases and J lost 7, with 13 bases in between. The CDR3 is made up of 13 amino acids. CDR3 residues: CASSNTGTNTQYF. The CDR3 coding sequence is TGTGCCAGCAGTAATACAGGGACAAATACGCAGTATTTT.

The rearrangement joins TRBV6-5 to TRBJ2-7; possibly TRBD1 for D (5 bases). The V and J ends lost 2 bases and 2 bases respectively, with 10 bases between them. The CDR3 totals 14 residues. Germline V gives CDR1 MNHEY, CDR2 SVGAGI. CDR3 in DNA: TGTGCCAGCAGTTACGATGACAGAGCCTACGAGCAGTACTTC. Translated, it gives CASSYDDRAYEQYF.

In its sample, this clone was seen a few times. The chain combines TRBV6-5 with TRBJ1-1; TRBD1 might be the D (5 bases). V shed 0 bases and J shed 5 bases, with 10 bases lying between them. The CDR3 has 14 amino acids. The germline gives CDR1 MNHEY, CDR2 SVGAGI. The CDR3: CASSYSDKGTEAFF. CDR3 nucleotides: TGTGCCAGCAGTTACTCGGACAAGGGGACTGAAGCTTTCTTT.

The chain joins TRBV11-2 to TRBJ2-2, with a tentative D call TRBD1 (5 bases). The CDR3 spans 15 residues. Trimming took 3 bases from V and 2 from J, leaving 10 bases between them. Germline V gene lookup returns CDR1 SGHAT and CDR2 FQNNGV. The CDR3: CASSFTGLNTGELFF. The CDR3 nucleotides read TGTGCCAGCAGCTTCACAGGTCTAAACACCGGGGAGCTGTTTTTT.

The chain couples TRBV28 to TRBJ1-5; 10 positions match TRBD1. The V segment lost 5 bases and the J segment 3 bases; nucleotides outside the gene matches: 7. This CDR3 has 16 amino acids. Germline CDR1 MDHEN, CDR2 SYDVKM. The CDR3 sequence is CASSPSDRGINQPQHF. The CDR3, as DNA: TGTGCCAGCAGTCCCTCGGACAGGGGGATCAATCAGCCCCAGCATTTT. The variable domain in full, with the rest retrieved from reference TRBV28 and TRBJ1-5, is DVKVTQSSRYLVKRTGEKVFLECVQDMDHENMFWYRQDPGLGLRLIYFSYDVKMKEKGDIPEGYSVSREKKERFSLILESASTNQTSMYLCASSPSDRGINQPQHFGDGTRLSIL.

The genes are TRBV6-1 and TRBJ1-1; D remains unclear. CDR1 is MNHNS and CDR2 is SASEGT in the germline V gene. V shed 1 base and J shed 5 bases, with 11 bases lying between them. The length of the CDR3 is 14 residues. The CDR3 sequence: CASSEVQARTEAFF. The DNA of the CDR3 is TGTGCCAGCAGTGAAGTGCAGGCTCGGACTGAAGCTTTCTTT.

The chain recombines TRBV30 with TRBJ1-5; 7 nucleotides line up with TRBD1. There are 13 residues in the CDR3. The V gene's germline CDR1 is GTSNPN and CDR2 SVGIG (reference sequence). The V gene end was trimmed by 1 base and the J gene end by 5 bases; junction bases not matched to a gene: 2. DNA for the CDR3: TGTGCCTGGAGTGCCCAGGGGGATCAGCCCCAGCATTTT. It encodes CAWSAQGDQPQHF.

V is TRBV11-2 and J is TRBJ2-7; weak D call: TRBD1 (5 bases). Trimming left V 4 bases short and J 0 bases short, with 16 bases between. This CDR3 region has 16 residues. From germline, CDR1 is SGHAT and CDR2 FQNNGV. In nucleotides, the CDR3 is TGTGCCAGCAGCTCTCTTACAGGTCGGAGCTCCTACGAGCAGTACTTC. This sequence encodes CASSSLTGRSSYEQYF.

The rearrangement joins TRBV9 to TRBJ2-5, with 7 bases fitting TRBD1. The CDR3 has 15 residues. The germline gives CDR1 SGDLS, CDR2 YYNGEE. The ends lost 5 bases at V and 2 bases at J; junction bases unmatched: 9. The CDR3 region is CASSGQADPQETQYF. The CDR3 DNA follows: TGTGCCAGCAGTGGACAGGCCGATCCTCAAGAGACCCAGTACTTC.

The V and J genes are TRBV7-2 and TRBJ1-2; possible D gene TRBD1, 5 bases. Per the germline V gene, CDR1 is SGHTA and CDR2 is FQGNSA. V was pared by 4 bases and J by 2 bases, with 17 bases between. This CDR3 comprises 16 residues. CDR3 in amino acids: CASSSRGAPINYGYTF. CDR3 sequence (DNA): TGTGCCAGCAGCTCTCGCGGGGCACCAATCAACTATGGCTACACCTTC.

The rearrangement joins TRBV11-1 to TRBJ2-5; 13 positions match TRBD2. Per germline, CDR1 SGHAT and CDR2 FQDESV (reference sequence). The CDR3 spans 16 residues. V dropped 7 bases and J dropped 6; count of bases not matched to a gene: 11. Written as DNA, the CDR3 is TGTGCCAGCACCTCGACTAGCGGGGGGTTCGTGAAGACCCAGTACTTC. Its protein product is CASTSTSGGFVKTQYF. The variable domain in full, completed from reference TRBV11-1 and TRBJ2-5, reads EAEVAQSPRYKITEKSQAVAFWCDPISGHATLYWYRQILGQGPELLVQFQDESVVDDSQLPKDRFSAERLKGVDSTLKIQPAELGDSAMYLCASTSTSGGFVKTQYFGPGTRLLVL.

V gene TRBV7-9 combines with J gene TRBJ2-7; 8 bases fit TRBD2. The length of the CDR3 is 15 residues. With 5 bases clipped from V and 7 bases from J, the junction kept 13 bases outside the gene matches. Looked up from germline, CDR1 is SEHNR and CDR2 is FQNEAQ (reference sequence). CDR3 nucleotide sequence: TGTGCCAGCAGCAACCGGGAGGGACCTCGGCGAGAGCAGTACTTC. Its protein is CASSNREGPRREQYF. Combining the CDR3 with reference TRBV7-9 and TRBJ2-7 gives the whole variable domain DTGVSQNPRHKITKRGQNVTFRCDPISEHNRLYWYRQTLGQGPEFLTYFQNEAQLEKSRLLSDRFSAERPKGSFSTLEIQRTEQGDSAMYLCASSNREGPRREQYFGPGTRLTVT.

The chain is built from TRBV5-1 and TRBJ2-3; 8 bases align to TRBD1. V lost 4 bases to trimming and J lost 0 bases; unmatched junction nucleotides: 7. The CDR3 has 16 residues. Germline lookup yields CDR1 SGHRS and CDR2 YFSETQ. The CDR3 sequence: CASSPWTGPSTDTQYF. CDR3 DNA: TGCGCCAGCAGCCCATGGACAGGGCCAAGCACAGATACGCAGTATTTT.

This clone has only one observation. The chain has TRBV27 and TRBJ2-1, with 8 bases matching TRBD2. J lost 9 bases, V lost 7 bases, and 11 bases had no gene match. The CDR3 contains 14 residues. Germline CDR1 is MNHEY and CDR2 is SMNVEV (reference sequence). The CDR3 reads CASIKSGSVPEQFF. The CDR3, as DNA: TGTGCCAGCATAAAAAGCGGGAGTGTCCCTGAGCAGTTCTTC.

This chain links TRBV4-2 with TRBJ2-7; 8 positions agree with TRBD2. CDR3 length: 17 amino acids. The germline CDR1 and CDR2 sequences are LGHNA and YNFKEQ. Trimming cost V 0 bases and J 3 bases; bases outside gene matches: 10. In nucleotides, the CDR3 is TGTGCCAGCAGCCAAGACGGTAGCGGGGCCGCCAGCTACGAGCAGTACTTC. Residues: CASSQDGSGAASYEQYF.